Detailed here is one T cell receptor (beta chain). Its antigen specificity is not known. Base quality data are lacking; no much larger clone is found one base away. This specimen belongs to a study of T cells after yellow fever vaccination (dated by TCRdb to between 2019 and 2020). Concerning the study at large: Libraries from fractions with low cell numbers were prepared with the SMART-Seq v4 Ultra Low Input RNA kit. To track T-cell clones before and after primary and booster YFV17D yellow fever vaccination, bulk TCR alpha and beta repertoires were sequenced longitudinally. The cohort comprised two healthy male donors, one aged 18 to 30 and one aged 30 to 40 years. Bulk PBMC replicates and cell subsets were isolated from blood drawn at multiple timepoints before and after both primary and secondary immunization. Findings and caveats that apply to the study as a whole: Compared with the primary T-cell response, the secondary T-cell response was faster but weaker, reaching its peak on day 5 rather than on day 15. Most clones expanded after primary vaccination (about 96% of CD4 and 88% of CD8) were re-detected after the booster, suggesting that broad memory maintenance occurred. FACS-sorted repertoires could contain abundant contaminating clonotypes from the bulk population, so computational filtering was required. Only a couple of donors were included in the study, so the extent to which the findings can be generalized is limited. A small share of clonotypes was detected in both CD4 and CD8 compartments, with the overlap likely arising from convergent recombination.

Trimming costs V 6 bases and J 4 bases, and their ends lie 17 bases apart. The CDR3 covers 15 residues, taking in both the cysteine and the phenylalanine. Only the CDR3 region is kept as DNA, spanning 45 bases read in frame from base 1. The sample's treatment or condition label is to be understood as: live attenuated yellow fever vaccine strain. A standard Ficoll-Paque protocol was used to isolate PBMCs from peripheral blood. Dynabeads CD4 and CD8 positive selection kits were used to isolate CD4 and CD8 T-cell fractions. TriZol was used to extract RNA from bulk PBMCs, from CD4 and CD8 fractions, and from dextramer-positive and dextramer-negative fractions. The sequencing machine was an Illumina NovaSeq 6000. TCR cDNA was synthesized by 5'RACE template switching, through which a universal primer site and unique molecular identifiers were introduced. cDNA synthesis was primed from both the TCR alpha and TCR beta constant segments. Two PCR steps were used to amplify libraries, with sample barcodes and sequencing adapters being added in the second step. Sequencing of the libraries was done on either Illumina HiSeq 2500 (2x100 bp) or NovaSeq (2x150 bp). On the study's bioinformatics: MIGEC was used to demultiplex reads and collapse the reads into UMI consensus sequences, and MiXCR was used for V(D)J alignment. Vaccine-responding clonotypes were defined with edgeR using replicate PBMC samples, requiring FDR below 0.01 and a log2 fold change above 5 up to day 15. CD4 or CD8 identity was assigned to each bulk clonotype according to whether the clonotype was present at higher abundance in the sequenced CD4 repertoire or the sequenced CD8 repertoire. The public reads were quality trimmed at Q25 with fastp and then assembled into clones with MiXCR by TCRdb, keeping productive beta chains. Each record represents a unique CDR3 protein, reported with the most common genes and DNA among its rows. These V and J calls originate from TCRdb's pipeline instead of the authors' own analysis. The sample includes about 320,000 distinct CDR3 sequences, with over 8.5% observed a single time. The top ten clones comprise approximately 3.3% of the sample.

This TCR was recovered from a man between 18 and 29 years old who received the YFV17D yellow fever vaccine. This material consisted of CD4+ T cells sorted from PBMCs, taken 45 days after the yellow fever booster vaccination. This receptor chain uses TRBV12-3 or TRBV12-4 and TRBJ2-3, with the D gene too uncertain to name. The CDR3 is CASRGPLTAADTQYF. The bases are TGTGCCAGCAGGGGCCCCCTCACCGCCGCAGATACGCAGTATTTT.